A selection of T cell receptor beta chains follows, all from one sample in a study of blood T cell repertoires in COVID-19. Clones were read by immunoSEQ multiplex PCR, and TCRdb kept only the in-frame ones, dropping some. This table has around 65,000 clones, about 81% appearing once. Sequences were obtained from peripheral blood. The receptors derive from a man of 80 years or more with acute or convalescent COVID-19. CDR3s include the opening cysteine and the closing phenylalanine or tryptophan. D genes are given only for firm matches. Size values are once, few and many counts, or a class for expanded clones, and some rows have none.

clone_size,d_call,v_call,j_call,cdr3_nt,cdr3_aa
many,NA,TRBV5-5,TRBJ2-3,TGTGCCAGCAGCTTCCGGCCGGACACTAGCACAGATACGCAGTATTTT,CASSFRPDTSTDTQYF
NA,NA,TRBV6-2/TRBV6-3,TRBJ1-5,TGTGCCAGCAGTTATGCTGGTGCCAGTCAGCCCCAGCATTTT,CASSYAGASQPQHF
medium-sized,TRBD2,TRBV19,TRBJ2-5,TGTGCCAGTAGTTCCGGACTAGCGGGGATTGAAGAGACCCAGTACTTC,CASSSGLAGIEETQYF
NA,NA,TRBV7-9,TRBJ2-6,TGTGCCAGCAGCTCAAATGGCCGCGGGGCCGGACCTGGGGCCAACGTCCTGACTTTC,CASSSNGRGAGPGANVLTF
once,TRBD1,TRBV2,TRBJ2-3,TGTGCCAGCAGTGGACAGGGAGCGGGCACAGATACGCAGTATTTT,CASSGQGAGTDTQYF
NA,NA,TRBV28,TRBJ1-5,TGTGCCAGCAGTTTATCGGGGGGCGGACATAGCAATCAGCCCCAGCATTTT,CASSLSGGGHSNQPQHF
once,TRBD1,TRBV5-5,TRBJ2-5,TGTGCCAGCAGCTTGTTAACAGGGGGCGGGGAGACCCAGTACTTC,CASSLLTGGGETQYF
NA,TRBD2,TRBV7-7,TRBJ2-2,TGTGCTAGCAGCTTAGCGGGAGGGGACACCGGGGAGCTGTTTTTT,CASSLAGGDTGELFF
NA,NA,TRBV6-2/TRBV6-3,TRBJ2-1,TGTGCCAGCAGTAGCCCCCGGGGCTCCTACAATGAGCAGTTCTTC,CASSSPRGSYNEQFF
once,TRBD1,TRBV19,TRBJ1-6,TGTGCCAGTGCACGACAGGGTGATTCACCCCTCCACTTT,CASARQGDSPLHF
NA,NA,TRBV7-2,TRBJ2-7,TGTGCCAGCAGCTTAGTTTCGTTCTACGAGCAGTACTTC,CASSLVSFYEQYF
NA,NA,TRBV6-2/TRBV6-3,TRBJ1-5,TGTGCCAGCAGTTCCTTCGGACAGCTAAATCAGCCCCAGCATTTT,CASSSFGQLNQPQHF
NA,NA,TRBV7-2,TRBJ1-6,TGTGCCAGCAGGCCACGGGACACCTATAATTCACCCCTCCACTTT,CASRPRDTYNSPLHF
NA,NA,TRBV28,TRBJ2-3,TGTGCCAGCAGACTTAATAAAGGAGCGCAGTATTTT,CASRLNKGAQYF
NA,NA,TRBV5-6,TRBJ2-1,TGTGCCAGCAGCCCCCCGTGGTTGGGGGGAAGCTCCTACAATGAGCAGTTCTTC,CASSPPWLGGSSYNEQFF
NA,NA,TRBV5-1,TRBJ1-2,TGCGCCAGCAGCTTCGGGGAGGGGACTGTTTATGGCTACACCTTC,CASSFGEGTVYGYTF
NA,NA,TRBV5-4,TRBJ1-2,TGTGCCAGCAGCCGGGACAACTGGGACTATGGCTACACCTTC,CASSRDNWDYGYTF
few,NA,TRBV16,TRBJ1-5,TGTGCCAGCAGCCAATTTGTCTGGCCCTTAAGTCAGCCCCAGCATTTT,CASSQFVWPLSQPQHF
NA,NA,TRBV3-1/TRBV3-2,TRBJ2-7,TGTGCCAGCAGCCAAGATAGCCTTCCGGGGGACGGCGATTGGGAGGAGCAGTACTTC,CASSQDSLPGDGDWEEQYF
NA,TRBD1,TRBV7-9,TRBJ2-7,TGTGCCAGCAGCGACAGGGGTGGATACGAGCAGTACTTC,CASSDRGGYEQYF
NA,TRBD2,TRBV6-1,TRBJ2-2,TGTGCCAGCAGTGAAGGAGCGGGGGGCCGGACCGGGGAGCTGTTTTTT,CASSEGAGGRTGELFF
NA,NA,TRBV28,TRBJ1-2,TGTGCCAGCAGTTTAGCCCCAGGGTCGTCTGGCTATGGCTACACCTTC,CASSLAPGSSGYGYTF
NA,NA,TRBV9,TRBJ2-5,TGTGCCAGCAGCGTAGGTAACAGGGTGGAGACCCAGTACTTC,CASSVGNRVETQYF
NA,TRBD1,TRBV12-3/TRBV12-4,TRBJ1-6,TGTGCCAGCAGTTTACAGGGGGATTCACCCCTCCACTTT,CASSLQGDSPLHF
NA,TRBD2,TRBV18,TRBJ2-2,TGTGCCAGCTCACCGAGTATTCTAGCGGGAGACACCGGGGAGCTGTTTTTT,CASSPSILAGDTGELFF
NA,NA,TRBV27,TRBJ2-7,TGTGCCAGCAGTTTAAGGAGGCAGGGGAATCACGAGCAGTACTTC,CASSLRRQGNHEQYF
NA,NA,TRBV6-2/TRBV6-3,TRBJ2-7,TGTGCCAGCAGCCTCGACTTGACCTACGAGCAGTACTTC,CASSLDLTYEQYF
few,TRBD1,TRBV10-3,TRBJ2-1,TGTGCCATCAGTGATCGTTCGGGACAGGGACGTTTTGAGCAGTTCTTC,CAISDRSGQGRFEQFF
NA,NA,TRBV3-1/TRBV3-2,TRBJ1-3,TGTGCCAGCAGCCAGTACCAGGGTAGGGCTGGAAACACCATATATTTT,CASSQYQGRAGNTIYF
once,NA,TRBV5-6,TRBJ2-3,TGTGCCAGCAGCTTGGCGGTAGCGGAGAGCACAGATACGCAGTATTTT,CASSLAVAESTDTQYF
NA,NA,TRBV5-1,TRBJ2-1,TGCGCCAGCAGCCCCGGGACAATTCCGCATGAGCAGTTCTTC,CASSPGTIPHEQFF
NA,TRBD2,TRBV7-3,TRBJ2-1,TGTGCCAGCAGCTTAACGTCACTAGCGTGGGGTGAGCAGTTCTTC,CASSLTSLAWGEQFF
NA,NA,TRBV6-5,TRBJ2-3,TGTGCCAGCAGTTACGACCGGGTAACAGATACGCAGTATTTT,CASSYDRVTDTQYF
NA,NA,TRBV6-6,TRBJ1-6,TGTGCCAGCAGTCTGGGGGGGTTAGGGAGCTATAATTCACCCCTCCACTTT,CASSLGGLGSYNSPLHF
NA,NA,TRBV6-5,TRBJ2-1,TGTGCCAGCAATAATCTTTTTGAGGATGGAAATGAGCAGTTCTTC,CASNNLFEDGNEQFF
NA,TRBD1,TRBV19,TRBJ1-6,TGTGCCTCTAGGGGGACAGCGAGCTCCTATAATTCACCCCTCCACTTT,CASRGTASSYNSPLHF
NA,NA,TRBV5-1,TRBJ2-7,TGCGCCAGCAGCTTGGAACACCCAGCCTACGAGCAGTACTTC,CASSLEHPAYEQYF
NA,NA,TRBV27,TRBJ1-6,TGTGCCAGCAGTTTTGGCCCCAACCAGTCACCCCTCCACTTT,CASSFGPNQSPLHF
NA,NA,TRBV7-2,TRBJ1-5,TGTGCCAGCAGCTTTCTCTCTGATCAGCCCCAGCATTTT,CASSFLSDQPQHF
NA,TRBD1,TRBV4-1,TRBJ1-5,TGCGCCAGCAGCCAACACAGGGGTAGCAATCAGCCCCAGCATTTT,CASSQHRGSNQPQHF
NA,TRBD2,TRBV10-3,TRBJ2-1,TGTGCCATCAGGGCGCTAGCGGGGGAGTACAATGAGCAGTTCTTC,CAIRALAGEYNEQFF
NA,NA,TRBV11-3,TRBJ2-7,TGTGCCAGCAGCCTGCTCGAGGGCGAGCAGTACTTC,CASSLLEGEQYF
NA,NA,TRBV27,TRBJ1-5,TGTGCCAGCAGTTCCAGGGAGGAAGTCAATCAGCCCCAGCATTTT,CASSSREEVNQPQHF
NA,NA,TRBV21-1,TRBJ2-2,TGCGCCAGCACCGACACCGGGGAGCTGTTTTTT,CASTDTGELFF